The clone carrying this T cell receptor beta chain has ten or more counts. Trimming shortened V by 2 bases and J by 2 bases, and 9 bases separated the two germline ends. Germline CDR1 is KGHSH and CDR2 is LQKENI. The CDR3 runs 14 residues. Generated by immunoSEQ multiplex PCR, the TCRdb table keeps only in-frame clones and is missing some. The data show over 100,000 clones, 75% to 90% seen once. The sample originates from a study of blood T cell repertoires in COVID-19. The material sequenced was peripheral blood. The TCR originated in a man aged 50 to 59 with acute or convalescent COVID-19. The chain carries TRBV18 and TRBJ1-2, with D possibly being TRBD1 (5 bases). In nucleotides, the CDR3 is TGTGCCAGCTCACCAAAGGGGTCGAACTATGGCTACACCTTC. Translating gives CASSPKGSNYGYTF.